The clone carrying this TCR beta chain was observed once. The sample belongs to a study of T cell changes during pregnancy in multiple sclerosis. Germline assignment: CDR1 SEHNR and CDR2 FQNEAQ (reference sequence). Trimming cost V 0 bases and J 1 base, with 3 bases left between them. The CDR3 is 13 amino acids. Sequencing used immunoSEQ multiplex PCR; TCRdb keeps in-frame clones, though not all of them. The table records more than 45,000 clones, 88% of them present only once. The sequence was obtained from a female donor with multiple sclerosis, enrolled in a pregnancy study. V is TRBV7-9 and J is TRBJ1-1; D is unresolved. Here the sequenced sample was CD4+ T cells from peripheral blood mononuclear cells, taken in the second trimester of pregnancy. The CDR3 loop is CASSLAWNTEAFF. CDR3 nucleotide sequence: TGTGCCAGCAGCTTAGCCTGGAACACTGAAGCTTTCTTT.